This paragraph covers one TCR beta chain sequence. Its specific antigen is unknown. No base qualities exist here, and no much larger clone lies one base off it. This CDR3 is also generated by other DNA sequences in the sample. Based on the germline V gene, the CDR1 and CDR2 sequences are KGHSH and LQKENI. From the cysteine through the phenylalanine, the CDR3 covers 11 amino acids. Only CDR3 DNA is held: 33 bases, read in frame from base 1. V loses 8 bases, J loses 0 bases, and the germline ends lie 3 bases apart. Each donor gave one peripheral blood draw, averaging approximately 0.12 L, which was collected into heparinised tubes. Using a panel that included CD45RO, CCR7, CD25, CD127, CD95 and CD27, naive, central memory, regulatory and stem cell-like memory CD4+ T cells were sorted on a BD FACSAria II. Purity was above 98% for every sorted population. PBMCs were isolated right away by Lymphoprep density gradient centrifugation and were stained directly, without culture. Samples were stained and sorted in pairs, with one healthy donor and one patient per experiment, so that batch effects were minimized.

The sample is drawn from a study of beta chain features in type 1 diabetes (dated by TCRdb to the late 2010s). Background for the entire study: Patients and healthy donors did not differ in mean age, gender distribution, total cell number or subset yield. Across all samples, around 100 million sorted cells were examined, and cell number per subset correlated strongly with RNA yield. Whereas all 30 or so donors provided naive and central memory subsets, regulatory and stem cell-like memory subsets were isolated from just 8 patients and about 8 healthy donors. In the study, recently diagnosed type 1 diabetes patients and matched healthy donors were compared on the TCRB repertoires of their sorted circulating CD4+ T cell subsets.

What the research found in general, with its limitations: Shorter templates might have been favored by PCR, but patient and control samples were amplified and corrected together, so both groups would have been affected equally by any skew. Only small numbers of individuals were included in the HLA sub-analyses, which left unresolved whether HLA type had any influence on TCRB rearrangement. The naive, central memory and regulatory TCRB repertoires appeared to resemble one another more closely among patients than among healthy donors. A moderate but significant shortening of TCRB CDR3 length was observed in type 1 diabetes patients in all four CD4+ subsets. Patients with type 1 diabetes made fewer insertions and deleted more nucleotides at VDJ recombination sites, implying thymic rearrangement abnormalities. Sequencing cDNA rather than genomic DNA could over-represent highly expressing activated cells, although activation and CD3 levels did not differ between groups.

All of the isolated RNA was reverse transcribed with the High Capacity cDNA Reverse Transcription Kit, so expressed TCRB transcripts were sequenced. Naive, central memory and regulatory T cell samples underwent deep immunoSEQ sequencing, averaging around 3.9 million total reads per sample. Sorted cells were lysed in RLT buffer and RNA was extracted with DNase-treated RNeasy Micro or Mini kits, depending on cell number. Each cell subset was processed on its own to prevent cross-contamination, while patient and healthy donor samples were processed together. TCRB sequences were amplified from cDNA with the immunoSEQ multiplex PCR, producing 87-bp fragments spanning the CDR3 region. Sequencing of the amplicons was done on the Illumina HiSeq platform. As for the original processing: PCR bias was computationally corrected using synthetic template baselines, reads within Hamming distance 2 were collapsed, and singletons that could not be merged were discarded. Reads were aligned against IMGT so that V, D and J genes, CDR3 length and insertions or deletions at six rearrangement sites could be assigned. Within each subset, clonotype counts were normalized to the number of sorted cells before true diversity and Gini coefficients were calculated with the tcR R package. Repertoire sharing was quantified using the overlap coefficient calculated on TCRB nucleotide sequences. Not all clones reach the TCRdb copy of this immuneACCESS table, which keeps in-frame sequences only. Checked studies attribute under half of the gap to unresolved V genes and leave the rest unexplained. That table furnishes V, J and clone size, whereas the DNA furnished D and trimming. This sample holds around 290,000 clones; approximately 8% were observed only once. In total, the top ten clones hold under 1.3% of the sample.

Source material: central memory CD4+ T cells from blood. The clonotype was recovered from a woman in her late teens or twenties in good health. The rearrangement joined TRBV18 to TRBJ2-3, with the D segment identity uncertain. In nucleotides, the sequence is TGTGCCAGCCAGAGCACAGATACGCAGTATTTT. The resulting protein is CASQSTDTQYF.